These T cell receptor beta chains were read from a single sample in a study of identical twins. TCRdb re-called the 5' RACE reads through MiXCR, storing one row per CDR3 protein. The table includes 500,000 to 550,000 distinct CDR3 sequences, about a fifth detected once. This sample was shared with a second study, whose subject was yellow fever vaccine responses in identical twins.

Sequenced input: CD4+ T cells sorted from blood. The receptors shown here come from a woman aged 18-29 years in good health. Both conserved end residues are part of each CDR3. The D gene is left open where the match is weak. Clone size is not always given. Where it is, it says once, few, many or a class for expanded clones.

d_call	clone_size	j_call	v_call	cdr3_nt	cdr3_aa
TRBD2	few	TRBJ2-3	TRBV7-6	TGTGCCAGCAGCCCAATAGCGGGTCTAAGCACAGATACGCAGTATTTT	CASSPIAGLSTDTQYF
TRBD2	-	TRBJ2-5	TRBV9	TGTGCCAGCAGCGTAGGTGGACTAGCAGGAGAGACCCAGTACTTC	CASSVGGLAGETQYF
-	few	TRBJ2-1	TRBV11-2	TGTGCCAGCAGCTTAGGAGGGACTGGACGCAATGAGCAGTTCTTC	CASSLGGTGRNEQFF
-	few	TRBJ1-2	TRBV6-5	TGTGCCAGCAGTTACTCCGTGGATGTATACTATGGCTACACCTTC	CASSYSVDVYYGYTF
-	-	TRBJ2-3	TRBV24-1	TGTGCCACCAGTGATTGGCGTCCGACAGATACGCAGTATTTT	CATSDWRPTDTQYF
-	-	TRBJ1-5	TRBV20-1	TGCAGTGCTAGTGAGGGGGGGAGTGGGCAGGGCAATCAGCCCCAGCATTTT	CSASEGGSGQGNQPQHF
-	many	TRBJ2-5	TRBV12-3/TRBV12-4	TGTGCCAGCAGTTTCTCGGGGACCCAGTACTTC	CASSFSGTQYF
-	many	TRBJ2-1	TRBV7-2	TGTGCCAGCAGCTTAGCACTAGGGGGGGGAAGTTACAATGAGCAGTTCTTC	CASSLALGGGSYNEQFF
-	-	TRBJ1-1	TRBV5-5	TGTGCCAGCAGCAGCACCGGGACCGGGCTATGGGAAGCTTTCTTT	CASSSTGTGLWEAFF
TRBD2	few	TRBJ2-3	TRBV13	TGTGCCAGCAGCTTACGTAGCGGGAGAGCCACAGATACGCAGTATTTT	CASSLRSGRATDTQYF
-	-	TRBJ2-3	TRBV5-8	TGTGCCAGCAGCTTTAAGGGCCTACCCACAGATACGCAGTATTTT	CASSFKGLPTDTQYF
-	-	TRBJ1-4	TRBV29-1	TGCAGCGTTGAAGATGTGGAGTTTGGAAAACTGTTTTTT	CSVEDVEFGKLFF
-	-	TRBJ2-6	TRBV14	TGTGCCAGCAGCCAAGTAGGACCGGTCTCTGGGGCCAACGTCCTGACTTTC	CASSQVGPVSGANVLTF
TRBD1	-	TRBJ1-5	TRBV7-2	TGTGCCAGCAGCTTTGCACAGGGGGCGATGGGCAATCAGCCCCAGCATTTT	CASSFAQGAMGNQPQHF
TRBD1	few	TRBJ2-7	TRBV11-2	TGTGCCAGCAGCTTAGGAGACAGGGATCCCCAGGAGCAGTACTTC	CASSLGDRDPQEQYF
TRBD2	-	TRBJ2-1	TRBV7-2	TGTGCCAGCAGCCGTGGACTAGCGGCCGATAATGAGCAGTTCTTC	CASSRGLAADNEQFF
-	-	TRBJ1-2	TRBV11-2	TGTGCCAGCAGCGTGGTCCTGGGGACATGGCCCTTTGGCTACACCTTC	CASSVVLGTWPFGYTF
TRBD1	-	TRBJ2-5	TRBV2	TGTGCCAGCAGCCGGGACAGTGCTGTTGAGACCCAGTACTTC	CASSRDSAVETQYF
TRBD1	few	TRBJ2-2	TRBV6-5	TGTGCCAGCAGTTACGGAGGGACAGGGAATGGCGGGGAGCTGTTTTTT	CASSYGGTGNGGELFF
-	-	TRBJ2-3	TRBV9	TGTGCCAGCAGCGTCCGCCAAGTTGGCGCAGATACGCAGTATTTT	CASSVRQVGADTQYF
-	few	TRBJ1-2	TRBV6-6	TGTGCCAGCAGTTACTCAGGTGACAATGGCTACACCTTC	CASSYSGDNGYTF
-	few	TRBJ2-7	TRBV12-3/TRBV12-4	TGTGCCAGCAGTGCCCAACCGGGCACTTGGTCCTCCTACGAGCAGTACTTC	CASSAQPGTWSSYEQYF
-	few	TRBJ2-5	TRBV5-1	TGCGCCAGCAGCTTGGGCAGGTCAGAGACCCAGTACTTC	CASSLGRSETQYF
TRBD1	-	TRBJ2-5	TRBV28	TGTGCCAGCAGTTTAATATCGGACAGGGGGCAAGAGACCCAGTACTTC	CASSLISDRGQETQYF
-	few	TRBJ1-5	TRBV20-1	TGCAGTGCTAGTGGACCGTATAGCAATCAGCCCCAGCATTTT	CSASGPYSNQPQHF
-	-	TRBJ2-3	TRBV5-1	TGCGCCAGCAGCCTCTGGGACGTGAGTGCTAGCACAGATACGCAGTATTTT	CASSLWDVSASTDTQYF
TRBD1	few	TRBJ1-6	TRBV12-3/TRBV12-4	TGTGCCAGCAGGGTGGGGACAGGGGAATCACCCCTCCACTTT	CASRVGTGESPLHF
TRBD2	few	TRBJ2-1	TRBV2	TGTGCCAGCAGTGAAATTAGCGGGAGCGTCGTTGAGCAGTTCTTC	CASSEISGSVVEQFF
TRBD2	few	TRBJ2-3	TRBV5-1	TGCGCCAGCAGCTTGGGTAGCGGGACCATCACAGATACGCAGTATTTT	CASSLGSGTITDTQYF
TRBD1	-	TRBJ1-2	TRBV7-2	TGTGCCAGCAGCGCAGGGACAGGGTCTACTGGCTACACCTTC	CASSAGTGSTGYTF
-	-	TRBJ2-1	TRBV5-1	TGCGCCAGCAGCTTGACAGGTTCTCAGGGTGAGCAGTTCTTC	CASSLTGSQGEQFF
-	-	TRBJ1-2	TRBV14	TGTGCCAGCAGCCCGGCTGTGGGTGGGAGCCGAACGTCGTCGTATGGCTACACCTTC	CASSPAVGGSRTSSYGYTF
-	-	TRBJ2-7	TRBV4-2	TGTGCCAGCGGCCGTGGGGCGAGTGGAGGACTCTCCTACGAGCAGTACTTC	CASGRGASGGLSYEQYF
-	few	TRBJ1-2	TRBV10-2	TGCGCCAGCAGTTTACCGGGACAAACTATCTATGGCTACACCTTC	CASSLPGQTIYGYTF
-	-	TRBJ1-2	TRBV6-1	TGTGCCAGCAGCCCTGCCTTTGGGGGTCTCACCTATGGCTACACCTTC	CASSPAFGGLTYGYTF
-	-	TRBJ2-3	TRBV11-2	TGTGCCAGCAGCGCCCTCAGGCGCACAGATACGCAGTATTTT	CASSALRRTDTQYF
-	-	TRBJ2-1	TRBV28	TGTGCCACCCTGGACGTCGGCGATGAGCAGTTCTTC	CATLDVGDEQFF
TRBD2	-	TRBJ2-3	TRBV3-1	TGTGCCAGCAGCCAGACTAGCGGGCAGAGCACAGATACGCAGTATTTT	CASSQTSGQSTDTQYF
TRBD2	few	TRBJ2-7	TRBV6-5	TGTGCCAGCAGTTTGGGCGCTAGCGGGAGGTTTACGCAGTACTTC	CASSLGASGRFTQYF
TRBD2	-	TRBJ2-1	TRBV20-1	TGCAGCTCCGCGGTGGTAGCGGGGTCTGAGCAGTTCTTC	CSSAVVAGSEQFF
-	-	TRBJ2-5	TRBV7-3	TGTGCCAGCAGCAAGACTGGAGGGGAGGAGACCCAGTACTTC	CASSKTGGEETQYF
TRBD1	-	TRBJ2-1	TRBV11-3	TGTGCCAGCAGCCGACGGGACAGGGCTAGCATTGAGCAGTTCTTC	CASSRRDRASIEQFF
TRBD2	-	TRBJ2-1	TRBV4-1	TGCGCCAGCAGCCAATTTCTAGCGGGGGGCCGGAATGAGCAGTTCTTC	CASSQFLAGGRNEQFF
-	many	TRBJ1-1	TRBV5-1	TGCGCCAGCAGCTTTCGAGGGCTGGGTGAAGCTTTCTTT	CASSFRGLGEAFF
-	few	TRBJ1-2	TRBV10-3	TGTGCCATCGGTCGTCAGGCAGAATCTAACTATGGCTACACCTTC	CAIGRQAESNYGYTF
-	-	TRBJ2-7	TRBV5-1	TGCGCCAGCAGCCCCATCCGTCCAGGGGACCACGAGCAGTACTTC	CASSPIRPGDHEQYF
-	few	TRBJ1-1	TRBV7-9	TGTGCCAGCAGCCAGCTCCTGAACACTGAAGCTTTCTTT	CASSQLLNTEAFF